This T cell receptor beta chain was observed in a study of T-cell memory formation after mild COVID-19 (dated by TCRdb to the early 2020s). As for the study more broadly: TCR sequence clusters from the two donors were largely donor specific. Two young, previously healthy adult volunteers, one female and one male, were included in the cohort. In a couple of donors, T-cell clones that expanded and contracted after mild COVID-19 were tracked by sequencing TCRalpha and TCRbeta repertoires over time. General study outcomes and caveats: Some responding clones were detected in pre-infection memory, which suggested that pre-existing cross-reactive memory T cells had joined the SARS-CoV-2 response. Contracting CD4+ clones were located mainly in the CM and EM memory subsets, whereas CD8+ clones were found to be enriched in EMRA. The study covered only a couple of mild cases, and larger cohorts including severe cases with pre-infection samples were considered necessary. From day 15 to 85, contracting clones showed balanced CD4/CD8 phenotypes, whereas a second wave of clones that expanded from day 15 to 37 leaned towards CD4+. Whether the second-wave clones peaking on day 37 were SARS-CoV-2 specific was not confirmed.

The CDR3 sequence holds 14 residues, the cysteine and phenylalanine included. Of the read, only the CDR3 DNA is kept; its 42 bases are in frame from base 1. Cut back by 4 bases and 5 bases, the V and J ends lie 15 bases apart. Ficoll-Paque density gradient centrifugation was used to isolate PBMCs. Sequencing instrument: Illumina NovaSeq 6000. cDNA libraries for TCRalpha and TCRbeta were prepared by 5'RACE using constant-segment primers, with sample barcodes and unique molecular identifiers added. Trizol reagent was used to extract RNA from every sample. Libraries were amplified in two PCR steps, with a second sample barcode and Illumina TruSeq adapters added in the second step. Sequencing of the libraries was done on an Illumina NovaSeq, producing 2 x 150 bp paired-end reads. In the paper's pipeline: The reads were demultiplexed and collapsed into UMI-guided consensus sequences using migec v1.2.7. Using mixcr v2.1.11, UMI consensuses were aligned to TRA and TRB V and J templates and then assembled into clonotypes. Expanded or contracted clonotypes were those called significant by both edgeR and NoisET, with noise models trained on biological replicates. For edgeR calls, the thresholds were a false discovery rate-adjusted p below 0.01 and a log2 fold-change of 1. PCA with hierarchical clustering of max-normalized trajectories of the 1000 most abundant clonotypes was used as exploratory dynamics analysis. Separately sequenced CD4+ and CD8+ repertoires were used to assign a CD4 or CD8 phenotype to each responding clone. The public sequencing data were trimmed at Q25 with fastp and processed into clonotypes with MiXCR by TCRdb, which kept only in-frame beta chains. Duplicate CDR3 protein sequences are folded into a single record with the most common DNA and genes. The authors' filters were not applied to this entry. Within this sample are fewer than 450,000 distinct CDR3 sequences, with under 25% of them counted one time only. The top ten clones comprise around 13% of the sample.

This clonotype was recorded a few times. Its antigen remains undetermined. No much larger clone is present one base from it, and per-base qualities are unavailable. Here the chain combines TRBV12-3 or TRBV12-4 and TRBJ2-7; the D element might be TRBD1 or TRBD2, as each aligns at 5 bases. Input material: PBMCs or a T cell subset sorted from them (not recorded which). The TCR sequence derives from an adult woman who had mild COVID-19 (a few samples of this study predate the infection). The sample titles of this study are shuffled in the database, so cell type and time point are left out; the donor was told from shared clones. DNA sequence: TGTGCCAGCAGTTCCGGGACCGTAAACGACGAGCAGTACTTC. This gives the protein CASSSGTVNDEQYF.